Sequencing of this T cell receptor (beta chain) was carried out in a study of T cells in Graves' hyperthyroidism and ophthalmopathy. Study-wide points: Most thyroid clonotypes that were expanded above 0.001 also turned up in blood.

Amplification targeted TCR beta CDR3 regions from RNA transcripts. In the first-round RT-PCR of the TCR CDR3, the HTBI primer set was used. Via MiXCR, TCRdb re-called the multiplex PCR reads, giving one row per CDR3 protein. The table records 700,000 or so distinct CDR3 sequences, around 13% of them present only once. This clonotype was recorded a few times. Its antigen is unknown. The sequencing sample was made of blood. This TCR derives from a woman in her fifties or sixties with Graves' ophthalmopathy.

The CDR3 region has the DNA TGTGCCAGCAGCTTGGCTGGGGTCCACGAGCAGTACTTC. Protein sequence: CASSLAGVHEQYF. This chain links TRBV5-6 with TRBJ2-7; D is ambiguous. V gave up 0 bases and J gave up 5 bases, with 9 bases separating them. The length of the CDR3 is 13 residues. Germline V gene data show CDR1 as SGHDT and CDR2 as YYEEEE.